The sequence of this T cell receptor (beta chain) was determined in a study of T cell repertoires in cytomegalovirus infection. The CDR3 spans 16 residues. The V gene end was trimmed by 7 bases and the J gene end by 4 bases; junction bases not matched to a gene: 13. Each CDR3 protein gets one entry after TCRdb re-called the reads with MiXCR. The data contain 250,000 to 400,000 distinct CDR3 sequences, 25% of them singletons. This clonotype came up a few times. Its antigen is still unknown. The clonotype originates from a human donor in good health (CMV status not recorded). Some clones in this sample may be carry-over from other donors' samples. The sequencing used cultured PBMCs, collected from culture after CMV antigen stimulation. V usage is TRBV12-3 or TRBV12-4 and J usage is TRBJ1-1, with 9 bases aligning to TRBD1. As DNA, the CDR3 is TGTGCCAGCACCCCGACAGGGGGAATACAAGGCACTGAAGCTTTCTTT. It specifies CASTPTGGIQGTEAFF.